The 22 T cell receptor beta chains listed next were all sequenced from one sample in a study of monozygotic twins with inflammatory bowel disease. TCRdb re-called the 5' RACE reads; one entry per CDR3 protein, DNA not given. The ten most abundant clones cover over 1% of a sample with roughly 150,000 distinct CDR3 sequences. The sequencing input was blood. The receptors shown here come from a human donor with ulcerative colitis or Crohn's disease, or a healthy co-twin of an affected twin (not recorded which).

V is TRBV10-3 and J is TRBJ2-3. The germline V gene encodes CDR1 ENHRY and CDR2 SYGVKD. This CDR3 has 14 residues. CDR3 sequence: CAISDDKGSDTQYF.

The chain is built from TRBV11-2 and TRBJ2-3; checking the TCRdb D call of TRBD2 is not possible without DNA. The CDR3 extends over 14 amino acids. Germline V gives CDR1 SGHAT, CDR2 FQNNGV. The CDR3 is CASSSLPLGDTQYF.

CDR3 residues: CASSQAGTSGSIVGETQYF. The chain combines TRBV4-2 with TRBJ2-5; the D call from TCRdb, TRBD2, cannot be confirmed without DNA. Germline V gene data show CDR1 as LGHNA and CDR2 as YNFKEQ. The CDR3 totals 19 residues.

The V call is TRBV20-1, the J call TRBJ2-2; TCRdb lists TRBD2, though no DNA is available to test this call. This CDR3 contains 15 residues. CDR1 and CDR2 from the germline V gene are DFQATT and SNEGSKA (reference sequence). CDR3 in amino acids: CSAPLSGRRTGELFF.

The chain uses TRBV5-5 and TRBJ2-7. Germline CDR1 SGHKS, CDR2 YYEKEE (reference sequence). The CDR3 totals 15 residues. The CDR3 reads CASSLVASDSYEQYF.

This rearrangement joins TRBV4-2 to TRBJ2-2. The CDR3 has 13 residues. Germline CDR1 and CDR2: LGHNA and YNFKEQ. The CDR3: CASSQEEYRELFF.

V and J are TRBV5-1 and TRBJ1-1; as DNA is missing, the TRBD1 call by TCRdb cannot be tested. The V gene's germline CDR1 is SGHRS and CDR2 YFSETQ. The CDR3 contains 15 residues. Here the CDR3 reads CASSLDRGGSAEAFF. The full variable domain, in which reference TRBV5-1 and TRBJ1-1 provide the parts outside the CDR3, is KAGVTQTPRYLIKTRGQQVTLSCSPISGHRSVSWYQQTPGQGLQFLFEYFSETQRNKGNFPGRFSGRQFSNSRSEMNVSTLELGDSALYLCASSLDRGGSAEAFFGQGTRLTVV.

The chain joins TRBV15 to TRBJ2-1; TCRdb's D call, TRBD2, is unchecked because there is no DNA. The CDR3 has 13 residues. Per the germline V gene, CDR1 is LNHNV and CDR2 is YYDKDF (reference sequence). The CDR3 protein is CATSRGLGSVPFF. The whole variable domain, filled in from reference TRBV15 and TRBJ2-1, reads DAMVIQNPRYQVTQFGKPVTLSCSQTLNHNVMYWYQQKSSQAPKLLFHYYDKDFNNEADTPDNFQSRRPNTSFCFLDIRSPGLGDTAMYLCATSRGLGSVPFFGPGTRLTVL.

V and J are TRBV20-1 and TRBJ2-2; TCRdb's D call, TRBD1, is unchecked because there is no DNA. The germline CDR1 and CDR2 sequences are DFQATT and SNEGSKA (reference sequence). The CDR3 length is 13 residues. The CDR3 region is CSSVVSNTGELFF.

The chain carries TRBV9 and TRBJ1-1; TCRdb gives TRBD1 as the D gene, but with no DNA this cannot be confirmed. The CDR3 spans 19 residues. Germline CDR1 reads SGDLS; CDR2 reads YYNGEE. The CDR3 region is CASTFRRASVPIMNTEAFF.

J is TRBJ2-5 and V is TRBV20-1. CDR1 DFQATT and CDR2 SNEGSKA come from the germline V gene (reference sequence). This CDR3 has 15 residues. CDR3 protein: CSARDRQGDQETQYF.

The chain is built from TRBV6-6 and TRBJ2-7. The CDR3 runs 11 residues. CDR1 is MNHNY, CDR2 SVGAGI, per germline (reference sequence). CDR3 protein: CASRANYEQYF.

This sequence joins TRBV6-5 and TRBJ2-2; the TCRdb call, TRBD2, lacks DNA for checking. Germline V gene data show CDR1 as MNHEY and CDR2 as SVGAGI. CDR3 length: 17 amino acids. The CDR3 spells CASSYRGASGIPGELFF.

The V call is TRBV2, the J call TRBJ1-5; TCRdb reports TRBD1, a call that lacks DNA to check it against. The CDR3 is 15 amino acids. Germline CDR1 reads SNHLY; CDR2 reads FYNNEI. CDR3 sequence: CASSEGGQANQPQHF.

This rearrangement joins TRBV24-1 to TRBJ2-7; TCRdb lists TRBD2, though no DNA is available to test this call. Germline CDR1 is KGHDR and CDR2 is SFDVKD. The CDR3 covers 16 residues. The CDR3 spells CATSDPSSGRTYEQYF.

The chain carries TRBV6-1 and TRBJ1-1; the TCRdb D gene call, TRBD1, has no DNA to confirm it. In germline, CDR1 is MNHNS, CDR2 SASEGT. The CDR3 spans 15 residues. The CDR3 sequence: CASRAPGHWNTEAFF.

V usage is TRBV11-2 and J usage is TRBJ1-6; there is no DNA to check the TCRdb D call of TRBD1. Per germline, CDR1 SGHAT and CDR2 FQNNGV. The CDR3 has 15 amino acids. Here the CDR3 reads CASSLVTGSQSPLHF.

The chain links TRBV28 to TRBJ2-3; there is no DNA to check the TCRdb D call of TRBD2. The V gene's germline CDR1 is MDHEN and CDR2 SYDVKM. The CDR3 runs to 15 residues. Here the CDR3 reads CASSFGRTSTDTQYF.

This rearrangement joins TRBV24-1 to TRBJ2-1. CDR3 length equals 13 residues. Germline loops: CDR1 KGHDR, CDR2 SFDVKD. CDR3 loop: CATSDLYPSEQFF.

The V gene is TRBV15, the J gene TRBJ2-1; without DNA, the TCRdb call of TRBD1 cannot be checked. This CDR3 region has 12 residues. Germline V CDR1 and CDR2: LNHNV, YYDKDF (reference sequence). The CDR3 region is CATSSVVPAQFF.

V and J are TRBV20-1 and TRBJ2-4. Germline V CDR1 and CDR2: DFQATT, SNEGSKA (reference sequence). This CDR3 has 11 residues. CDR3 loop: CSARQLGQSPF.

The chain recombines TRBV5-1 with TRBJ1-5; TCRdb gives TRBD1 as the D gene, but with no DNA this cannot be confirmed. Per germline, CDR1 SGHRS and CDR2 YFSETQ. The CDR3 totals 14 residues. The chain's CDR3 is CASSLSGVEQPQHF.